This T cell receptor (beta chain) was found in a study of blood T cell repertoires in COVID-19. Study details: Acute-phase and convalescent COVID-19 samples originated in the United States, Italy and Spain. The cDNA or gDNA used as material had been derived from T cells, B-cell-depleted T cells, or PBMCs.

Measured with immunoSEQ multiplex PCR; TCRdb has only the in-frame clones, and not every one. The sample has tens of thousands of clones, around nine tenths seen once. CDR3 length: 15 residues. Trimming removed 5 bases at V and 2 bases at J, with 13 bases between. Germline-derived CDR1 and CDR2 are MNHEY and SMNVEV (reference sequence). This TCR derives from a human donor in a cohort sampled during active COVID-19. The V gene is TRBV27, the J gene TRBJ1-5, with D possibly being TRBD1 (6 bases). The sample was peripheral blood. CDR3 residues: CASSPTQGGNQPQHF. The DNA of the CDR3 is TGTGCCAGCAGTCCCACACAGGGAGGCAATCAGCCCCAGCATTTT.